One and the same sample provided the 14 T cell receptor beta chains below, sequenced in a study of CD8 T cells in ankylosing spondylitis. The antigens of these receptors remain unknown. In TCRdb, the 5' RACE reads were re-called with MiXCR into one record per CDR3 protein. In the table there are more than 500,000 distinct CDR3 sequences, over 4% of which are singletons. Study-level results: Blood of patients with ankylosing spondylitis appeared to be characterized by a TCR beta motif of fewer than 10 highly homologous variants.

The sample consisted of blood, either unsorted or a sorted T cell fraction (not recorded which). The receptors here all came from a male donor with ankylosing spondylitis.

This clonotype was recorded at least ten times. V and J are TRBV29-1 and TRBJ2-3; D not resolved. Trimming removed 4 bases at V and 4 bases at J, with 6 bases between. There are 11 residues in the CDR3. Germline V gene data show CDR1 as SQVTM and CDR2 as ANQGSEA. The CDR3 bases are TGCAGCGTTGTGCCGGCAGATACGCAGTATTTT. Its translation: CSVVPADTQYF.

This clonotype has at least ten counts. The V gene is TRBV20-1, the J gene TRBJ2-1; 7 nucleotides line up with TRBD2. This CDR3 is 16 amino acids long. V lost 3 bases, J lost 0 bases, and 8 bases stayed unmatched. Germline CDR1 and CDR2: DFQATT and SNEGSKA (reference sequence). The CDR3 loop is CSARSAGVFSYNEQFF. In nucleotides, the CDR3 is TGCAGTGCTAGGAGTGCGGGGGTTTTCTCCTACAATGAGCAGTTCTTC.

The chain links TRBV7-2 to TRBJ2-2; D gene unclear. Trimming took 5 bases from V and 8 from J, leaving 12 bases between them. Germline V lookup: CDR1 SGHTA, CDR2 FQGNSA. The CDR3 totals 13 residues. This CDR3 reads CASSQTRQGELFF. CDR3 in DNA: TGTGCCAGCAGCCAGACCCGGCAAGGGGAGCTGTTTTTT. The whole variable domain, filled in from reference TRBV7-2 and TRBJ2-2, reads GAGVSQSPSNKVTEKGKDVELRCDPISGHTALYWYRQSLGQGLEFLIYFQGNSAPDKSGLPSDRFSAERTGGSVSTLTIQRTQQEDSAVYLCASSQTRQGELFFGEGSRLTVL.

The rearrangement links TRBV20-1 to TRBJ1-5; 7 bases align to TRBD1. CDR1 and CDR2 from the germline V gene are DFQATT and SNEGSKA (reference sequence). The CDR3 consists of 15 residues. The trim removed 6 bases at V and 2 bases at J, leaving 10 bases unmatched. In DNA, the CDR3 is TGCAGTGCCAACGACAGGGTGGAGGGCAATCAGCCCCAGCATTTT. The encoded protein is CSANDRVEGNQPQHF.

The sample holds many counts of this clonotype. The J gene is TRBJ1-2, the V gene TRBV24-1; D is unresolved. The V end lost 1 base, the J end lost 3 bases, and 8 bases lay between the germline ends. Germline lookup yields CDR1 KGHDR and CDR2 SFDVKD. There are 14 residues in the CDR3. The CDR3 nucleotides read TGTGCCACCAGTGATTTCGGCCACGACTATGGCTACACCTTC. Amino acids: CATSDFGHDYGYTF.

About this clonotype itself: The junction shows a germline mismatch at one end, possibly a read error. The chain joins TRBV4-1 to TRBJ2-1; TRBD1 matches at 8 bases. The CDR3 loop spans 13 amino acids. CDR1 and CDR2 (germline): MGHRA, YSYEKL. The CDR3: CAMGRGLHSEQFF. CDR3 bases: TGTGCCATGGGCAGGGGGCTCCACAGCGAGCAGTTCTTC.

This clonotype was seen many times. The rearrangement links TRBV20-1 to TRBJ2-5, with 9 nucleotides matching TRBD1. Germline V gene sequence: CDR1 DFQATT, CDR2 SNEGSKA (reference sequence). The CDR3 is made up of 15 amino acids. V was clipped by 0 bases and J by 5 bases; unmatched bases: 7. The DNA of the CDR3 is TGCAGTGCTAGAGATAACAGGGGGCGGTTGGAGACCCAGTACTTC. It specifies CSARDNRGRLETQYF.

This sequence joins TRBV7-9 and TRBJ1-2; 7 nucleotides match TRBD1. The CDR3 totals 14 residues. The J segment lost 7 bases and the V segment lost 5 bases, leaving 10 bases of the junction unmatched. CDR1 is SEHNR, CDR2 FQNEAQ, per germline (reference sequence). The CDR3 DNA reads TGTGCCAGCAGCACTCGAGACAGGGCTGGTGGCTACACCTTC. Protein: CASSTRDRAGGYTF.

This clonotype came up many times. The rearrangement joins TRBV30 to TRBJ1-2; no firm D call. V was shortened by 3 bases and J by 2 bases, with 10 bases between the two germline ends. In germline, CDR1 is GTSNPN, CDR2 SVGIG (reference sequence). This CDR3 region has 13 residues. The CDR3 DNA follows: TGTGCCTGGAGCCCCGGGTCGAACTATGGCTACACCTTC. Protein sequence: CAWSPGSNYGYTF.

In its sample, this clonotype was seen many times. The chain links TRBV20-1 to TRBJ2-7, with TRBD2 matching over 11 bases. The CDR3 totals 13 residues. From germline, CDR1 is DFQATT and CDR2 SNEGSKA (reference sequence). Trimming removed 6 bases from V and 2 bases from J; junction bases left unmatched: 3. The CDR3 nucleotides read TGCAGTGCCTTTAGCGGGAGGGCCTACGAGCAGTACTTC. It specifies CSAFSGRAYEQYF.

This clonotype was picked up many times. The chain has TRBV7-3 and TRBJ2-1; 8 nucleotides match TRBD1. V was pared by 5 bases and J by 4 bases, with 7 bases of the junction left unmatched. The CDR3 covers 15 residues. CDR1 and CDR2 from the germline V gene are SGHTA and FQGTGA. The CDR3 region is CASSREQGAYNEQFF. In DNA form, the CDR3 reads TGTGCCAGCAGCCGGGAGCAGGGGGCTTACAATGAGCAGTTCTTC.

The CDR3 DNA reads TGTGCCAGCAGCTTACCGGGACAAATGGGGAATCAGCCCCAGCATTTT. Its translation: CASSLPGQMGNQPQHF. The chain uses TRBV7-8 and TRBJ1-5; D is perhaps TRBD1 (6 bases). Trimming pared 2 bases from V and 4 bases from J, leaving 15 bases between. The CDR3 is made up of 16 amino acids. Germline V lookup: CDR1 SGHVS, CDR2 FQNEAQ.

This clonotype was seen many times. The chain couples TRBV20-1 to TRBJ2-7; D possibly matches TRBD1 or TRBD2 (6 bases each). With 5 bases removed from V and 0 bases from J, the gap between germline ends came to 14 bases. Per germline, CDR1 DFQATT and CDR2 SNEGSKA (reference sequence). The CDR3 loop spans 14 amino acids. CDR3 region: CSAEGGHLSYEQYF. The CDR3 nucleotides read TGCAGTGCTGAGGGGGGACATCTCTCCTACGAGCAGTACTTC.

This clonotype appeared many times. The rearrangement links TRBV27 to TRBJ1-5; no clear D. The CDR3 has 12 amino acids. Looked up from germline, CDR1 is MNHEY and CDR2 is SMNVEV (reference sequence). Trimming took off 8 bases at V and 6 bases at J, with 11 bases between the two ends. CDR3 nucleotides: TGTGCCAGCGGGTATAGTGGTCAGCCCCAGCATTTT. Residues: CASGYSGQPQHF.